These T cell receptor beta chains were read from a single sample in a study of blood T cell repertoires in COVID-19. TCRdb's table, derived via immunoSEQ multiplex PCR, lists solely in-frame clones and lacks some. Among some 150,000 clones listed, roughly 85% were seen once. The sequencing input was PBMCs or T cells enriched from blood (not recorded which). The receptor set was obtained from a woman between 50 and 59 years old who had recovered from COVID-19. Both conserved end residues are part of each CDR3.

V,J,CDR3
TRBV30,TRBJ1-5,CAWSVSGVNQPQHF
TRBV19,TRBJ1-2,CASSPRRGGYGYTF
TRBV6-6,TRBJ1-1,CASSPGLGNTEAFF
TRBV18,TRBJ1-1,CASSPNLAGAFF
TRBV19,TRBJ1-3,CASSSRTASSGNTIYF
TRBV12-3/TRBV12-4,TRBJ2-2,CASSLGRTGELFF
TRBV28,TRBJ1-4,CASLRTAYNEKLFF
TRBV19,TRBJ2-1,CASSIRTSGSRDEQFF
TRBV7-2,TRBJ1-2,CASSPNRGGANYGYTF
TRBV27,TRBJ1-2,CATGTAYGYTF
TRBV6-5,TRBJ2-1,CASSYSSGRYNEQFF
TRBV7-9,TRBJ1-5,CASSLGHPVPQHF
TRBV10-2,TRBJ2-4,CASKPPGQNIQYF
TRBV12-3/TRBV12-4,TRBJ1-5,CASSLNSNQPQHF
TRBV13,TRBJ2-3,CASSRGSTDTQYF
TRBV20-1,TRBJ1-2,CSASWGETGEGYTF
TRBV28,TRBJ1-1,CASSSLRGAFF
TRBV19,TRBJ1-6,CASSPGPGTPLHF
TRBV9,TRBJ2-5,CASSKGTPKETQYF
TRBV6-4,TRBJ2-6,CASSGTGGAGANVLTF
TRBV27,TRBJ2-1,CASSSPPGWGPHNEQFF
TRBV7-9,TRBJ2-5,CASSSQAGHQETQYF
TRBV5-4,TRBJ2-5,CASSRGLAEETQYF
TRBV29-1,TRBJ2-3,CSLRRDSTDTQYF
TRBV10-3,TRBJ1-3,CAINPGISGNTIYF
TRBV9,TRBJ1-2,CASSSRDRGLSGPNVYGYTF
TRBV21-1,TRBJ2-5,CASSKVPRPRQGGETQYF
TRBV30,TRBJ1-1,CAWSVPGTGSTEAFF
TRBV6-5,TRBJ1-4,CASSPGGGNEKLFF
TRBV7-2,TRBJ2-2,CASSLRQTNTGELFF
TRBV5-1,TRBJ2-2,CASSPGQNTGELFF
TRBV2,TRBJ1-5,CASRGLRTGNQPQHF
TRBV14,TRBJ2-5,CASSPHFEASETQYF
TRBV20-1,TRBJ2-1,CSANDLGAEQFF
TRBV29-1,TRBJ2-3,CSARRGGTDTQYF
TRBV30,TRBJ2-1,CAWNRGHYNEQFF
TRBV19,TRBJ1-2,CASQAAGQGTRSGYTF
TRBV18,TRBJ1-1,CASSPADRAMNTEAFF
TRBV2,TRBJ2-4,CASIEFGGVKNIQYF
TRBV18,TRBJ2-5,CASSPGQGGETQYF
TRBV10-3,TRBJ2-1,CAIATGNSYNEQFF
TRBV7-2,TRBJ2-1,CAGGGGYNEQFF
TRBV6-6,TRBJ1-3,CASSYPTGGGNTIYF
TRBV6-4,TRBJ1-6,CASSDSGTGSPLHF